These 2 T cell receptor beta chains were all obtained from the same sample, sequenced in a study of preoperative IRX-2 immunotherapy in early breast cancer (dated by TCRdb to 2018 to 2020). This sample's treatment or condition label indicates: preoperative locoregional IRX-2 cytokine immunotherapy. The library was obtained by the immunoSEQ multiplex PCR assay. TCRdb holds this immuneACCESS table with in-frame rearrangements only. Some clones are missing; in checked studies, unresolved V genes explain under half, and the rest has no known cause. Across this sample there are around 25,000 clones, with roughly four fifths seen only once. The ten largest clones add up to roughly 6.8% of the sample. Here the sequenced sample was lymph node tissue, taken after IRX-2 immunotherapy. These receptors were collected from a human donor with breast cancer.

V usage is TRBV11-1 and J usage is TRBJ2-3; 12 positions agree with TRBD2. The CDR3 covers 15 residues. Germline V lookup: CDR1 SGHAT, CDR2 FQDESV (reference sequence). Losses at the gene ends were 6 bases for V and 1 base for J; bases not matched to a gene: 2. The CDR3 DNA is TGTGCCAGCAGGGGACTAGCGGGCCGCACAGATACGCAGTATTTT. Encoded protein: CASRGLAGRTDTQYF.

This clone appeared a few times. V gene TRBV5-1 combines with J gene TRBJ1-4; no reliable D call. V lost 0 bases and J lost 3, with 9 bases in between. CDR3 size: 15 residues. Germline lookup yields CDR1 SGHRS and CDR2 YFSETQ. CDR3 residues: CASSLAGSSNEKLFF. The CDR3 DNA is TGCGCCAGCAGCTTGGCGGGATCTTCTAATGAAAAACTGTTTTTT.